The 2 T cell receptor beta chains given below trace back to one sample, sequenced in a study of T-cell reconstitution after alpha-beta-depleted transplantation in children. The TCRbeta library incorporated unique molecular identifiers. In TCRdb, the PCR reads were re-called with MiXCR into one record per CDR3 protein. The sample carries hundreds of thousands of distinct CDR3 sequences, approximately 13% recorded once. The source material was PBMCs, mostly from graft donor cells, sampled 360 days after TCRalphabeta/CD19-depleted stem cell transplant. The origin of the receptors is a male patient between 5 and 17 years old who had a stem cell transplant for acute myeloid leukemia, so the T cells may come from the graft donor.

V gene TRBV25-1 combines with J gene TRBJ2-1; the match to TRBD2 covers 9 bases. Per germline, CDR1 MGHDK and CDR2 SYGVNS. V was clipped by 4 bases and J by 4 bases; unmatched bases: 11. This CDR3 is built from 17 residues. The CDR3 DNA reads as TGTGCCAGCAGTGCTGGGACTAGCCCAATTTCTTACAATGAGCAGTTCTTC. Amino acids: CASSAGTSPISYNEQFF.

This clonotype appeared a single time. The J gene is TRBJ2-1, the V gene TRBV4-3, with 8 bases lining up with TRBD2. This CDR3 spans 14 amino acids. The junction had 7 bases not matched to a gene; V was cut back by 3 bases and J by 9 bases. Germline assignment: CDR1 LGHNA and CDR2 YSLEER. The CDR3 DNA reads TGCGCCAGCAGCCACGGCGGGGGGCGGAGTGAGCAGTTCTTC. It encodes CASSHGGGRSEQFF.